Listed below are T cell receptor beta chains from one sample, sequenced in a study of monozygotic twins with cystic fibrosis. Method: immunoSEQ multiplex PCR; TCRdb's copy keeps in-frame clones and lacks some. The sample has around 14,000 clones, roughly 98% seen once; the top ten hold around 0.41%. The specimen was blood. These TCRs come from a girl aged 2-10 years with cystic fibrosis. Each CDR3 is given with its conserved first and last residue. Each record gives: CDR3 protein, CDR3 DNA, J gene, V gene, D gene, clone size. The D gene is left open where the match is weak. Clone size appears in some rows only: once, few, many, or a class for an expanded clone.

CASSLPGDEQFF,TGTGCCAGTAGTCTTCCCGGCGATGAGCAGTTCTTC,TRBJ2-1,TRBV19,NA,NA
CASSKGGSGSSYEQYF,TGTGCCAGCAGCAAAGGTGGTAGCGGGAGCTCCTACGAGCAGTACTTC,TRBJ2-7,TRBV21-1,NA,NA
CATNSGSTDTQYF,TGTGCCACCAATAGCGGGAGTACAGATACGCAGTATTTT,TRBJ2-3,TRBV10-3,TRBD2,NA
CASSLEAGRSYNEQFF,TGTGCCAGCAGCTTGGAGGCAGGGAGGTCCTACAATGAGCAGTTCTTC,TRBJ2-1,TRBV5-4,NA,NA
CASSLRGEGLEQYF,TGTGCCAGCAGCTTGCGGGGGGAGGGCCTCGAGCAGTACTTC,TRBJ2-7,TRBV13,TRBD2,NA
CASSPTAGIGVVNTEAFF,TGTGCCAGCTCACCTACGGCAGGGATTGGGGTCGTGAACACTGAAGCTTTCTTT,TRBJ1-1,TRBV18,NA,NA
CASSQVLGQTGELFF,TGTGCCAGCAGCCAAGTCCTAGGACAAACCGGGGAGCTGTTTTTT,TRBJ2-2,TRBV4-2,NA,NA
CASSYPLSRGTFYEQYF,TGTGCCAGCAGTTACCCCCTCTCTAGGGGCACTTTCTACGAGCAGTACTTC,TRBJ2-7,TRBV6-8,NA,once
CASEYGTQHKAFF,TGTGCCAGCGAGTATGGGACACAACATAAAGCTTTCTTT,TRBJ1-1,TRBV2,NA,NA
CASSIKAEQYF,TGTGCCAGCAGTATTAAAGCCGAGCAGTACTTC,TRBJ2-7,TRBV28,NA,once
CATRRGPTNYGYTF,TGTGCCACCCGGCGGGGGCCAACTAACTATGGCTACACCTTC,TRBJ1-2,TRBV15,NA,NA
CASSLFSEAFF,TGTGCCAGCAGTTTATTCTCTGAAGCTTTCTTT,TRBJ1-1,TRBV28,NA,NA
CASSRTSGSGETQYF,TGTGCCAGCAGTCGGACTAGCGGGAGTGGGGAGACCCAGTACTTC,TRBJ2-5,TRBV2,TRBD2,NA
CASSLRTGGYDYGYTF,TGCGCCAGCAGCTTACGGACAGGGGGCTATGACTATGGCTACACCTTC,TRBJ1-2,TRBV4-3,TRBD1,NA
CASSPLEGGYTF,TGTGCCAGCTCACCCCTGGAGGGTGGCTACACCTTC,TRBJ1-2,TRBV18,NA,NA
CASSIHLLSTDTQYF,TGTGCCAGTAGTATCCACCTCCTGAGCACAGATACGCAGTATTTT,TRBJ2-3,TRBV19,NA,NA
CSVRTEKVSGANVLTF,TGCAGCGTTCGGACAGAGAAGGTCTCTGGGGCCAACGTCCTGACTTTC,TRBJ2-6,TRBV29-1,NA,NA
CATSRLPGQVYEQYF,TGTGCCACCAGCAGACTCCCGGGACAGGTCTACGAGCAGTACTTC,TRBJ2-7,TRBV15,TRBD1,NA
CASSQERSGTSSYNEQFF,TGTGCCAGCAGCCAAGAAAGATCCGGGACTAGCAGTTACAATGAGCAGTTCTTC,TRBJ2-1,TRBV4-2,TRBD2,NA
CASGRYGANVLTF,TGTGCCAGCGGGAGGTACGGGGCCAACGTCCTGACTTTC,TRBJ2-6,TRBV6-1,NA,NA
CASSSRQFYEQYF,TGTGCCAGCAGCTCCCGACAGTTCTACGAGCAGTACTTC,TRBJ2-7,TRBV7-9,NA,NA
CASSLNGQETQYF,TGCGCCAGCAGCTTGAACGGGCAAGAGACCCAGTACTTC,TRBJ2-5,TRBV5-1,NA,NA
CASSGRDAGGKETQYF,TGTGCCAGCAGCGGGCGGGACGCGGGAGGGAAGGAGACCCAGTACTTC,TRBJ2-5,TRBV21-1,NA,NA
CASSPGLGEQYF,TGTGCCAGCTCACCAGGGTTAGGCGAGCAGTACTTC,TRBJ2-7,TRBV18,NA,NA
CASSRVDTEAFF,TGCGCCAGCAGCCGAGTGGACACTGAAGCTTTCTTT,TRBJ1-1,TRBV4-1,NA,NA
CASSSPGLAGGSSYNEQFF,TGTGCCAGCAGCTCCCCGGGACTAGCGGGAGGTAGCTCCTACAATGAGCAGTTCTTC,TRBJ2-1,TRBV7-9,TRBD2,NA
CASRTFDRDTEAFF,TGTGCCAGTAGGACCTTTGACAGGGACACTGAAGCTTTCTTT,TRBJ1-1,TRBV19,TRBD1,NA
CASSEGQGRNTIYF,TGTGCCAGCAGTGAGGGGCAGGGCAGAAACACCATATATTTT,TRBJ1-3,TRBV2,NA,NA
CASAGETGGRTEAFF,TGTGCCAGCGCAGGTGAGACAGGGGGGAGGACTGAAGCTTTCTTT,TRBJ1-1,TRBV6-1,TRBD1,NA
CASSPEQGMAFF,TGTGCCAGCAGTCCGGAACAGGGGATGGCTTTCTTT,TRBJ1-1,TRBV28,TRBD1,NA
CASSYSRGGEQYF,TGTGCCAGCAGTTACTCGAGGGGGGGCGAGCAGTACTTC,TRBJ2-7,TRBV6-5,NA,NA
CASIRDSNTGELFF,TGCGCCAGCATCCGGGACAGCAACACCGGGGAGCTGTTTTTT,TRBJ2-2,TRBV5-1,TRBD1,NA
CASSLAQGFATEAFF,TGCGCCAGCAGCTTGGCCCAGGGGTTTGCCACTGAAGCTTTCTTT,TRBJ1-1,TRBV5-1,NA,once
CASRTETYEQYF,TGTGCCAGCAGGACGGAGACCTACGAGCAGTACTTC,TRBJ2-7,TRBV2,NA,NA
CATNGREKGGPRATEAFF,TGTGCCACCAATGGTAGGGAAAAGGGGGGGCCGAGGGCCACTGAAGCTTTCTTT,TRBJ1-1,TRBV21-1,NA,NA
CASSDRGTEAFF,TGCGCCAGCAGTGACAGGGGCACTGAAGCTTTCTTT,TRBJ1-1,TRBV10-1,NA,NA
CASSFRETSTLNTEAFF,TGTGCCAGCAGCTTTAGAGAGACATCCACCCTGAACACTGAAGCTTTCTTT,TRBJ1-1,TRBV7-9,NA,once
CASSPLRPNTGELFF,TGTGCCAGCTCACCGTTACGGCCGAACACCGGGGAGCTGTTTTTT,TRBJ2-2,TRBV18,NA,NA
CASRVRGQVQYF,TGTGCCAGTAGGGTCAGGGGTCAGGTGCAGTACTTC,TRBJ2-7,TRBV2,NA,few
CASASGGPAGNTIYF,TGTGCTAGTGCCTCGGGGGGTCCGGCTGGAAACACCATATATTTT,TRBJ1-3,TRBV12-5,NA,NA
CASSSQGAGELFF,TGTGCCAGCAGCTCACAGGGAGCCGGGGAGCTGTTTTTT,TRBJ2-2,TRBV5-4,NA,NA